The 5 T cell receptor beta chains below come from one sample, sequenced in a study of blood T cell repertoires in COVID-19. Some clones are missing from TCRdb's copy, which holds only in-frame ones; the method was immunoSEQ multiplex PCR. The repertoire holds 32,000 or so clones, with roughly nine tenths as singletons. Material for sequencing was peripheral blood. The receptor set was obtained from a middle-aged man with active or convalescent COVID-19.

This clone turned up a few times. The chain is built from TRBV20-1 and TRBJ1-2; 8 nucleotides align to TRBD1. There are 12 residues in the CDR3. Germline CDR1 reads DFQATT; CDR2 reads SNEGSKA (reference sequence). The junction had 5 bases not matched to a gene; V was cut back by 3 bases and J by 8 bases. CDR3 region: CSASAGGRGYTF. The CDR3 DNA is TGCAGTGCTAGTGCAGGGGGCAGGGGCTACACCTTC.

The chain is built from TRBV4-1 and TRBJ2-3; 7 positions match TRBD2. Trimming cost V 0 bases and J 3 bases; bases outside gene matches: 6. This CDR3 is built from 16 residues. CDR1 is MGHRA and CDR2 is YSYEKL in the germline V gene. For the CDR3, the DNA is TGCGCCAGCAGCCAAGACGCCGGCGGGAGAACAGATACGCAGTATTTT. Protein product: CASSQDAGGRTDTQYF.

The V gene is TRBV2, the J gene TRBJ1-2; TRBD1 aligns across 7 bases. Germline V gene sequence: CDR1 SNHLY, CDR2 FYNNEI. J gave up 4 bases and V 6 bases, and 8 bases lay outside the gene matches. The CDR3 is 14 residues long. CDR3 nucleotides: TGTGCCAGCAGACCGACAGGGTTGGCCTATGGCTACACCTTC. Translation: CASRPTGLAYGYTF.

The chain employs TRBV18 and TRBJ2-7, with a weak D call TRBD1 (6 bases). Germline V lookup: CDR1 KGHSH, CDR2 LQKENI. V was clipped by 2 bases and J by 1 base, with 12 bases between them. The CDR3 contains 15 residues. The CDR3 sequence is CASSPWTARSYEQYF. The CDR3 region has the DNA TGTGCCAGCTCACCATGGACAGCAAGGTCCTACGAGCAGTACTTC.

This clone has a single count. V is TRBV7-6 and J is TRBJ2-2; 9 bases fit TRBD2. The CDR3 runs 17 residues. Per germline, CDR1 SGHVS and CDR2 FNYEAQ. V was clipped by 4 bases and J by 0 bases; unmatched bases: 6. In DNA, the CDR3 is TGTGCCAGCAGCTGGACTAGCGTACAATCGAACACCGGGGAGCTGTTTTTT. It encodes CASSWTSVQSNTGELFF.